This TCR beta chain was profiled in a study of blood T cell repertoires in COVID-19. The overall study: The United States, Italy and Spain were the sources of the acute and convalescent COVID-19 samples.

Germline assignment: CDR1 SGHNT and CDR2 YYREEE (reference sequence). With V trimmed by 4 bases and J by 7 bases, 8 bases remained unmatched. The CDR3 has 15 amino acids. Study processing details: By means of reference gene primer amplification, nucleated cell counts were estimated. The data were produced by immunoSEQ multiplex PCR, yet TCRdb's version contains in-frame clones alone and is incomplete. D and trimming come from the DNA, and the V and J calls and clone size come from that table. The profile shows approximately 290,000 clones, approximately 89% of them singletons. This rearrangement joins TRBV5-4 to TRBJ1-6, with TRBD1 matching 7 bases. The sequencing input was peripheral blood. This TCR came from a woman aged 55-69 years with acute or convalescent COVID-19. DNA of the CDR3: TGTGCCAGCAGCCTACCGACAGGGCCGAATTCACCCCTCCACTTT. Protein: CASSLPTGPNSPLHF.